Listed below are T cell receptor beta chains from one sample, sequenced in a study of T cells in Graves' hyperthyroidism and ophthalmopathy. TCRdb re-analysed the multiplex PCR reads in MiXCR, keeping a single row per CDR3 protein. The sample yields over 350,000 distinct CDR3 sequences, approximately 18% seen once. The sequenced sample was blood. These receptors were taken from a man between 18 and 29 years old with Graves' ophthalmopathy. CDR3s include the opening cysteine and the closing phenylalanine or tryptophan. The order of the fields is D gene, V gene, J gene, clone size, CDR3 DNA, CDR3 protein. The D gene is left open where the match is weak. Size is stated for part of the rows, as once, few or many counts, or as a class when the clone is expanded.

d_call: .; v_call: TRBV11-1; j_call: TRBJ2-2; clone_size: many; cdr3_nt: TGTGCCAGCAGCTTACAAGAGGGGGCCGGGGAGCTGTTTTTT; cdr3_aa: CASSLQEGAGELFF
d_call: .; v_call: TRBV28; j_call: TRBJ1-2; clone_size: many; cdr3_nt: TGTGCCAGCAGTTTCCCGGGTTTGCGGGCTGGCTACACCTTC; cdr3_aa: CASSFPGLRAGYTF
d_call: TRBD2; v_call: TRBV4-1; j_call: TRBJ2-5; clone_size: few; cdr3_nt: TGCGCCAGCAGCCAGGGCTCACCGGGACTAGCGGGACAAGAGACCCAGTACTTC; cdr3_aa: CASSQGSPGLAGQETQYF
d_call: .; v_call: TRBV30; j_call: TRBJ2-5; clone_size: few; cdr3_nt: TGTGCCTGGAGTGCCTACAAGAATTGTGAGACCCAGTACTTC; cdr3_aa: CAWSAYKNCETQYF
d_call: .; v_call: TRBV5-4; j_call: TRBJ2-5; clone_size: many; cdr3_nt: TGTGCCAGCACCCTAATTCCTCAAGAGACCCAGTACTTC; cdr3_aa: CASTLIPQETQYF
d_call: TRBD2; v_call: TRBV10-3; j_call: TRBJ2-7; clone_size: many; cdr3_nt: TGTGCCACCGTTGAGGGTAGCGGGGGGTACGAGCAGTACTTC; cdr3_aa: CATVEGSGGYEQYF
d_call: .; v_call: TRBV5-4; j_call: TRBJ1-1; clone_size: many; cdr3_nt: TGTGCCAGCAGCCACGGTAGCACTGAAGCTTTCTTT; cdr3_aa: CASSHGSTEAFF
d_call: .; v_call: TRBV20-1; j_call: TRBJ1-1; clone_size: many; cdr3_nt: TGCAGTGCTAGGGTCCCTGGCAGGGAGAACACTGAAGCTTTCTTT; cdr3_aa: CSARVPGRENTEAFF
d_call: .; v_call: TRBV20-1; j_call: TRBJ1-3; clone_size: .; cdr3_nt: TGCAGTGCTAGAGACAGGGAGTCCGGAAACACCATATATTTT; cdr3_aa: CSARDRESGNTIYF
d_call: .; v_call: TRBV20-1; j_call: TRBJ1-1; clone_size: many; cdr3_nt: TGCAGTGCTAGAACACAGTTGGTTGAAGCTTTCTTT; cdr3_aa: CSARTQLVEAFF